This TCR beta chain was recovered during a study of OX40 agonist ivuxolimab in advanced cancers. Study at large: An agonistic anti-OX40 (CD134) antibody, ivuxolimab, was used to treat the patients.

Sequencing was performed with immunoSEQ multiplex PCR; in TCRdb, only in-frame clones are kept and a portion is missing. The data contain approximately 18,000 clones, roughly 80% of them seen just once; the ten biggest clones take up roughly 34%. Germline V lookup: CDR1 MNHEY, CDR2 SMNVEV (reference sequence). The length of the CDR3 is 14 residues. Material: CD4+ or CD8+ T cells sorted from blood, obtained in a trial of the OX40 agonist ivuxolimab. The clonotype comes from an adult with an advanced solid tumor such as melanoma, head and neck, liver or kidney cancer. This chain uses TRBV27 with TRBJ1-3; no definite D call. The assigned J gene may be wrong: the sequence end matches TRBJ2-2 better. This CDR3 reads CASSFSMGTGELFF. In nucleotides, the CDR3 is TGTGCCAGCAGTTTCTCGATGGGTACCGGGGAGCTGTTTTTT.